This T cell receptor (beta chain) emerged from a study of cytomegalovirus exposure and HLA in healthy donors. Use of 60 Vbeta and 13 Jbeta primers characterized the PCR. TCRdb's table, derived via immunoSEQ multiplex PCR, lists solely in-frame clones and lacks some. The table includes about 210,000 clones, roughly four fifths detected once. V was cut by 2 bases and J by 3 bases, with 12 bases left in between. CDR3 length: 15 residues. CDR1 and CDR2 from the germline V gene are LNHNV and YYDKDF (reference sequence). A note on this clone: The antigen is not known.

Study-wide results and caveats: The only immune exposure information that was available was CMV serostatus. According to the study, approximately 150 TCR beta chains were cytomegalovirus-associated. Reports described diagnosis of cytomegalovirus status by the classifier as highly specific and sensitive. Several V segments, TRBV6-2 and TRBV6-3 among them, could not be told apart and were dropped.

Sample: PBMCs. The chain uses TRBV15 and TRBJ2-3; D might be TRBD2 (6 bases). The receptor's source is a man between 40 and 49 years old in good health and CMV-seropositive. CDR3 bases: TGTGCCACCAGCAGAAGGGTGGGGGGAACAGATACGCAGTATTTT. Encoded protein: CATSRRVGGTDTQYF.